This TCR beta chain originates from a study of cytomegalovirus exposure and HLA in healthy donors. Background on the study: In a previous analysis, approximately 110 million unique TCR beta sequences were found from 170 million or so T cells. The study's findings and limits: Previously analyzed data showed that most TCR beta V segments were productive at a frequency of about 87% or about 30%. Serostatus for CMV was the only available immune exposure information. Some 16,000 TCR beta sequences were associated with HLA alleles at 0.05 false discovery rate in a later analysis.

PCR used 60 Vbeta primers and 13 Jbeta primers. The assay was immunoSEQ multiplex PCR, and TCRdb's table has in-frame clones only and misses some. The table records about 160,000 clones, around four fifths of them present only once. Points on this clone: Its antigen is undetermined.

The sample comprised PBMCs. This clonotype was obtained from a woman in her 30s in good health and CMV-seronegative.

The DNA of the CDR3 is TGTGCCAGCAGCCAAGATGGCGAGACCCAGTACTTC. Translated: CASSQDGETQYF. The V call is TRBV14, the J call TRBJ2-5; no clear D. This CDR3 comprises 12 residues. V was trimmed by 0 bases and J by 5 bases, leaving 4 bases between them. Germline V gene lookup returns CDR1 SGHDN and CDR2 FVKESK.